This T cell receptor (beta chain) was obtained from a study of T cell changes during pregnancy in multiple sclerosis. Generated by immunoSEQ multiplex PCR, the TCRdb table keeps only in-frame clones and is missing some. The sample holds tens of thousands of clones, around 94% seen once. V lost 1 base and J lost 0; bases outside the gene matches: 1. The CDR3 contains 15 residues. CDR1 and CDR2 (germline): SGHTA, FQGNSA. Sequences were derived from peripheral blood, sampled in the second trimester of pregnancy. This chain uses TRBV7-2 with TRBJ2-3, with 7 bases that match TRBD2. This TCR derives from a female donor in good health, enrolled as a control in a pregnancy study. The CDR3, as DNA: TGTGCCAGCAGCTTAGACGGGGGGAGCACAGATACGCAGTATTTT. The encoded protein is CASSLDGGSTDTQYF. The whole variable domain, filled in from reference TRBV7-2 and TRBJ2-3, reads GAGVSQSPSNKVTEKGKDVELRCDPISGHTALYWYRQSLGQGLEFLIYFQGNSAPDKSGLPSDRFSAERTGGSVSTLTIQRTQQEDSAVYLCASSLDGGSTDTQYFGPGTRLTVL.